The clone carrying this TCR beta chain came up a few times. Its antigen is not identified. This entry is derived from a study of beta chain features in type 1 diabetes. Overall study findings and caveats: The question left open here concerned HLA type influencing TCRB rearrangement.

The CDR3 length is 15 residues. Germline V gene sequence: CDR1 MNHEY, CDR2 SVGAGI. V trimming: 6 bases; J trimming: 4 bases; junction bases outside the gene matches: 7. Every bit of the isolated RNA underwent reverse transcription, so sequencing read expressed TCRB transcripts. TCRdb's copy holds only in-frame clones and misses some; the assay was immunoSEQ multiplex PCR. The profile shows 900,000 or so clones, roughly 16% of them singletons. The chain couples TRBV6-5 to TRBJ2-7, with TRBD2 matching over 12 bases. Sequencing input: naive CD4+ T cells from blood. The TCR originated in a woman between 18 and 29 years old in good health. CDR3 loop: CASRIGLAGIYEQYF. CDR3 nucleotides: TGTGCCAGCAGAATCGGACTAGCGGGGATTTACGAGCAGTACTTC.